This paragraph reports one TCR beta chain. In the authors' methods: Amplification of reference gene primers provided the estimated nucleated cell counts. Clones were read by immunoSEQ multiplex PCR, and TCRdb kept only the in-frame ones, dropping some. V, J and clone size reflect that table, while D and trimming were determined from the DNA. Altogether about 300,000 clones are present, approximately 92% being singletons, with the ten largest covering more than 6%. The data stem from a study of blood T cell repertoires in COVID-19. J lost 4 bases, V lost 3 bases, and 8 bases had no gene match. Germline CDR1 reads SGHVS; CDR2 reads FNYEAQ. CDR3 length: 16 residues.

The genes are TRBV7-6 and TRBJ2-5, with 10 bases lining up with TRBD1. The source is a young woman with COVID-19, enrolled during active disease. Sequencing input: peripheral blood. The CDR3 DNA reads TGTGCCAGCAGCTTCGGTCAGACAGGGGGCCGAGAGACCCAGTACTTC. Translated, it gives CASSFGQTGGRETQYF. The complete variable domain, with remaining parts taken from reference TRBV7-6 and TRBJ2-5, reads GAGVSQSPRYKVTKRGQDVALRCDPISGHVSLYWYRQALGQGPEFLTYFNYEAQQDKSGLPNDRFSAERPEGSISTLTIQRTEQRDSAMYRCASSFGQTGGRETQYFGPGTRLLVL.